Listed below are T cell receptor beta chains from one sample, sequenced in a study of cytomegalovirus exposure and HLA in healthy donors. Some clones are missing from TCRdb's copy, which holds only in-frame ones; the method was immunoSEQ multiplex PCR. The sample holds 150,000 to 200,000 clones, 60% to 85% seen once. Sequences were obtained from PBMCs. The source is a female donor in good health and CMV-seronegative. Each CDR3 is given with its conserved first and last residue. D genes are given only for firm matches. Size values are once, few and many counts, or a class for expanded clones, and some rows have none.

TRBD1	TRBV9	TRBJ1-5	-	TGTGCCAGCAGCGCACAGGGGGGGGGTCAGCCCCAGCATTTT	CASSAQGGGQPQHF
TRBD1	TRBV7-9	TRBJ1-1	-	TGTGCCAGCAGCCTGGACAGGGAAGGGACTGAAGCTTTCTTT	CASSLDREGTEAFF
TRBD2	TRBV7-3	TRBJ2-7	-	TGTGCCAGCAGCTCAGGGACTAGCGGGGGCGAGCAGTACTTC	CASSSGTSGGEQYF
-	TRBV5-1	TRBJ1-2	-	TGCGCCAGCAGCTTGGAAAAGCACGGCTACACCTTC	CASSLEKHGYTF
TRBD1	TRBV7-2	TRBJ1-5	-	TGTGCCAGCAGCTTACACAGGGGAAATCAGCCCCAGCATTTT	CASSLHRGNQPQHF
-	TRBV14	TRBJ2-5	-	TGTGCCAGCAGCCAAGGAGCACAGGACCAAGAGACCCAGTACTTC	CASSQGAQDQETQYF
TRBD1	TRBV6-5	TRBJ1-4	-	TGTGCCAGCAGTTACCAGGGGGCGCGGGAAAAACTGTTTTTT	CASSYQGAREKLFF
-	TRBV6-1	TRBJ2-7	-	TGTGCCAGCAGTGAAGGGGGACTCCGTACCTACGAGCAGTACTTC	CASSEGGLRTYEQYF
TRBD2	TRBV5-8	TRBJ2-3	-	TGTGCCAGCACCGGGAGGGGGGATGGCACAGATACGCAGTATTTT	CASTGRGDGTDTQYF
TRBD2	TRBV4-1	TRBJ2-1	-	TGCGCCAGCAGCCAGGGACTAGCGGGAGCGGAGCAGTTCTTC	CASSQGLAGAEQFF
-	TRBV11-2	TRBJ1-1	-	TGTGCCAGCAGCCTCCGGACAGTTGGGAACACTGAAGCTTTCTTT	CASSLRTVGNTEAFF
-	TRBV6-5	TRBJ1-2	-	TGTGCCAGCAGTTACTCGATGATCTTGAGGGGCTACACCTTC	CASSYSMILRGYTF
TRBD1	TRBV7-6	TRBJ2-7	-	TGTGCCAGCAGCTTAGATTCCGGGACAGGGGGGCCCTACGAGCAGTACTTC	CASSLDSGTGGPYEQYF
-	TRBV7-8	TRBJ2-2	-	TGTGCCAGCAGCCGGGCGCGGGGTAACGGGGAGCTGTTTTTT	CASSRARGNGELFF
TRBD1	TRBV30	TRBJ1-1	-	TGTGCCTGGACCAGGAACTTAGGGGGCTACACTGAAGCTTTCTTT	CAWTRNLGGYTEAFF
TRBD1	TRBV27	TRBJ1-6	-	TGTGCCAGCAGTTTTGCCGGGACAGGGTATCCACCCCTCCACTTT	CASSFAGTGYPPLHF
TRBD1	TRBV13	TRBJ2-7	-	TGTGCCAGCAGCACAGGGGGGCCTCGAGAGCAGTACTTC	CASSTGGPREQYF
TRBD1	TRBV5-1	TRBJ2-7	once	TGCGCCAGCAGCTTGGCCGTGGACAGGGGTCGGGGGCAGTACTTC	CASSLAVDRGRGQYF
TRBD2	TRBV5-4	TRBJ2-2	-	TGTGCCAGCAGCCGGGGGGGTGTGACTAGCGGGAGTCTCACCGGGGAGCTGTTTTTT	CASSRGGVTSGSLTGELFF
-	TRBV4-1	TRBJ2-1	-	TGCGCCAGCAGCCAAGATGGAGGGGGCCCTGTCGGCGAGCAGTTCTTC	CASSQDGGGPVGEQFF
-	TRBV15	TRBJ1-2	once	TGTGCCACCAGCAGAGCTCGAAGCCTATCTAACTATGGCTACACCTTC	CATSRARSLSNYGYTF
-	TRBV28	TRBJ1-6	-	TGTGCCAGCAGTTCCGGGAACAACGTGTCACCCCTCCACTTT	CASSSGNNVSPLHF
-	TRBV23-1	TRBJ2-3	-	TGCGCCAGCGGAACTAGATCCACAGATACGCAGTATTTT	CASGTRSTDTQYF
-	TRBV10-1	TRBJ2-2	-	TGCGCCAGCTCTCGACAGGACACCGGGGAGCTGTTTTTT	CASSRQDTGELFF
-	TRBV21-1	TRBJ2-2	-	TGTGGCGGATTCTTGAACACCGGGGAGCTGTTTTTT	CGGFLNTGELFF
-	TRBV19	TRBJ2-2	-	TGTGCCAGTAACACCGGGATTTACACCGGGGAGCTGTTTTTT	CASNTGIYTGELFF
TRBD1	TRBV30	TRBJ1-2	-	TGTGCCTGGAGTGTAACAGGGGTTTCTAACTATGGCTACACCTTC	CAWSVTGVSNYGYTF
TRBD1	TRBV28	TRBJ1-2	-	TGTGCCAGCAGTTTCACCGGGACAGGTCTGGACTATGGCTACACCTTC	CASSFTGTGLDYGYTF
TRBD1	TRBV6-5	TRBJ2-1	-	TGTGCCAGCAGTTATCAGGGGGCGCGGGATCAGTTCTTC	CASSYQGARDQFF
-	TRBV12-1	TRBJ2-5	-	TGTGCCAGCAGCTTTTATAGGCCCCCTAGCGGGCTCCAAGAGACCCAGTACTTC	CASSFYRPPSGLQETQYF
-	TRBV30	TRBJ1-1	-	TGTGCCTGGAGTGGGACGCTCGGGGCTGAAGCTTTCTTT	CAWSGTLGAEAFF
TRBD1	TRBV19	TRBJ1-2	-	TGTGCCAGTAGTACCTGGGACAGGGGCATCTATGGCTACACCTTC	CASSTWDRGIYGYTF
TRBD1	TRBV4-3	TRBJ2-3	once	TGCGCCAGCAGCCAAGATTTGATTGGACAGGTCCTTAGCACAGATACGCAGTATTTT	CASSQDLIGQVLSTDTQYF
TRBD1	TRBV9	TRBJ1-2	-	TGTGCCAGCAGCCCCAGCGGAGACAGGGTGCTCTATGGCTACACCTTC	CASSPSGDRVLYGYTF
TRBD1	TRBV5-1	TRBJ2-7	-	TGCGCCAGCAGCCTGACGTCAGGGGGTAACTACGAGCAGTACTTC	CASSLTSGGNYEQYF
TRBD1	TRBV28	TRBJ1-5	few	TGTGCCAGCAGTATACAGGGGGGTAGCAATCAGCCCCAGCATTTT	CASSIQGGSNQPQHF
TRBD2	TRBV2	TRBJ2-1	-	TGTGCCAGCGGCGGACTAGCGGGGGGCTACGGTGAGCAGTTCTTC	CASGGLAGGYGEQFF
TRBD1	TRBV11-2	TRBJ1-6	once	TGTGCCAGCAGCGTCACGGGACAGGACGGTTCACCCCTCCACTTT	CASSVTGQDGSPLHF
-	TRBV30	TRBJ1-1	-	TGTGCCTGGAAAAGAGAACAGCACACTGAAGCTTTCTTT	CAWKREQHTEAFF
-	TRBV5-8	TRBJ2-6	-	TGCGCCAGCAGCCAAGATCAGTCCTCCTCTGGGGCCAACGTCCTGACTTTC	CASSQDQSSSGANVLTF
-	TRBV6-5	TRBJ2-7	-	TGTGCCAGCAAACAGGGATCAACCTACGAGCAGTACTTC	CASKQGSTYEQYF
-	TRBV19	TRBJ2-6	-	TGTGCCACTAATCCCTCTGGGGCCAACGTCCTGACTTTC	CATNPSGANVLTF
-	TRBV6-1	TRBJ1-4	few	TGTGCCACCAGAAGTTTTTTGGGGAGTGAAAAACTGTTTTTT	CATRSFLGSEKLFF
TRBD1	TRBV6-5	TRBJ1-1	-	TGTGCCAGCAGTTACCGGGGGACAGGGATGAACACTGAAGCTTTCTTT	CASSYRGTGMNTEAFF
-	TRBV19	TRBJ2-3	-	TGTGCCAGTAGTGTGGGGGGGGGCGGGGATACGCAGTATTTT	CASSVGGGGDTQYF
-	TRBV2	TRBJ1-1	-	TGTGCCAGCAGTGTGGGAGGGGGTTCGAACACTGAAGCTTTCTTT	CASSVGGGSNTEAFF
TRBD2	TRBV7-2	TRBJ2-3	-	TGTGCCAGCAGCTGGACTAGCGGGGGGGATGCGCAGTATTTT	CASSWTSGGDAQYF
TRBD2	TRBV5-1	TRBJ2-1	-	TGCGCCAGCAGCAGGCCTAGCGGGAGTAGTAACAATGAGCAGTTCTTC	CASSRPSGSSNNEQFF
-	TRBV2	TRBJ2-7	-	TGTGCCAGCAGGGGGGACTTCTACGAGCAGTACTTC	CASRGDFYEQYF
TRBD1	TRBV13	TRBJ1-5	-	TGCGCCAGCAGCTCCAAAGGACAGGGAAGCAATCAGCCCCAGCATTTT	CASSSKGQGSNQPQHF
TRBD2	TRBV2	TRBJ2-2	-	TGTGCCAGCAGCAGGACTGTACGGACTAGCGGGAGTGTCAACACCGGGGAGCTGTTTTTT	CASSRTVRTSGSVNTGELFF
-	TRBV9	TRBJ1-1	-	TGTGCCAGCAGCGTACGGGGGGGATGGAACACTGAAGCTTTCTTT	CASSVRGGWNTEAFF
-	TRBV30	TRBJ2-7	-	TGTGCCTGGAGTATCAACTACGAGCAGTACTTC	CAWSINYEQYF